This T cell receptor beta chain stems from a study of blood T cell repertoires in COVID-19. Study at large: The United States, Italy and Spain supplied acute and convalescent COVID-19 samples. Sources were T cells, B-cell-depleted T cells, or PBMCs; the material itself was cDNA or gDNA.

Looked up from germline, CDR1 is SGHAT and CDR2 is FQNNGV. The CDR3 extends over 13 amino acids. V trimming: 1 base; J trimming: 4 bases; junction bases outside the gene matches: 0. In Seattle, patients joined the study during active infection and were tracked longitudinally. Authors' processing steps: Amplification from reference gene primers served as the basis for estimated nucleated cell counts. Assay used: immunoSEQ multiplex PCR; TCRdb lists only in-frame clones, some missing. The V and J calls and clone size come from that table; D and trimming were worked out from the DNA. The sample carries about 50,000 clones, roughly 89% recorded once. This clone was found once.

Sequenced material: peripheral blood. This receptor was identified in a woman in her fifties or sixties with COVID-19, enrolled during active disease. V gene TRBV11-2 combines with J gene TRBJ2-5, with 7 bases that match TRBD2. The CDR3 region is CASSLAGGETQYF. In DNA, the CDR3 is TGTGCCAGCAGCTTAGCGGGAGGAGAGACCCAGTACTTC. Full variable domain (rest looked up from reference TRBV11-2 and TRBJ2-5): EAGVAQSPRYKIIEKRQSVAFWCNPISGHATLYWYQQILGQGPKLLIQFQNNGVVDDSQLPKDRFSAERLKGVDSTLKIQPAKLEDSAVYLCASSLAGGETQYFGPGTRLLVL.